The 21 T cell receptor beta chains presented below share a single source sample, sequenced in a study of cytomegalovirus exposure and HLA in healthy donors. Assay: immunoSEQ multiplex PCR; the TCRdb copy retains only in-frame clones and omits some. This sample has 150,000 to 200,000 clones, with approximately 86% found just once. The material sequenced was PBMCs. These receptors were taken from a man aged 18 to 29 in good health and CMV-seropositive.

The chain recombines TRBV11-2 with TRBJ2-7, with D maybe TRBD2 (6 bases). Germline CDR1 and CDR2: SGHAT and FQNNGV. The V end lost 6 bases, the J end lost 2 bases, and 20 bases lay between the germline ends. This CDR3 has 16 amino acids. CDR3 in amino acids: CASSQGSGRIAYEQYF. The CDR3 DNA follows: TGTGCCAGCAGTCAGGGATCCGGGAGAATCGCCTACGAGCAGTACTTC. The full variable domain, with the rest looked up from reference TRBV11-2 and TRBJ2-7, is EAGVAQSPRYKIIEKRQSVAFWCNPISGHATLYWYQQILGQGPKLLIQFQNNGVVDDSQLPKDRFSAERLKGVDSTLKIQPAKLEDSAVYLCASSQGSGRIAYEQYFGPGTRLTVT.

This chain links TRBV7-2 with TRBJ2-5; 12 positions agree with TRBD2. V dropped 2 bases and J dropped 5; count of bases not matched to a gene: 3. The CDR3 length is 15 residues. Germline loops: CDR1 SGHTA, CDR2 FQGNSA. The CDR3 DNA is TGTGCCAGCAGCTTAAGACTAGCGGGAGAGGAGACCCAGTACTTC. Encoded protein: CASSLRLAGEETQYF.

J is TRBJ2-3 and V is TRBV9, with D possibly being TRBD1 (6 bases). Germline V gene data show CDR1 as SGDLS and CDR2 as YYNGEE. This CDR3 spans 15 amino acids. V lost 3 bases, J lost 0 bases, and 11 bases lay in between. The CDR3 loop reads CASSGGRYSTDTQYF. The CDR3 DNA reads TGTGCCAGCAGCGGGGGGCGGTATAGCACAGATACGCAGTATTTT.

The V gene is TRBV6-5, the J gene TRBJ1-2; possibly TRBD1 for D (6 bases). The CDR3 has 15 residues. The germline gives CDR1 MNHEY, CDR2 SVGAGI. Trimming cost V 5 bases and J 0 bases, with 13 bases left between them. The CDR3 DNA reads as TGTGCCAGCAGTATCACAGGGAGAGCTAACTATGGCTACACCTTC. Translated: CASSITGRANYGYTF.

Regarding this clone: The sample contains more than one DNA sequence encoding this CDR3. The V gene is TRBV5-1, the J gene TRBJ1-1; 7 nucleotides line up with TRBD1. In germline, CDR1 is SGHRS, CDR2 YFSETQ. CDR3 length: 13 residues. Trimming removed 3 bases from V and 6 bases from J; junction bases left unmatched: 5. CDR3 loop: CASSWDRNPEAFF. CDR3 DNA sequence: TGCGCCAGCAGCTGGGACAGAAATCCTGAAGCTTTCTTT.

The chain is built from TRBV27 and TRBJ2-2, with TRBD2 as a possible D gene (6 bases). The CDR3 extends over 16 amino acids. The V and J ends lost 3 bases and 3 bases respectively, with 14 bases between them. Germline-derived CDR1 and CDR2 are MNHEY and SMNVEV (reference sequence). CDR3: CASSLGGPGYTGELFF. Written as DNA, the CDR3 is TGTGCCAGCAGTTTGGGGGGACCGGGTTACACCGGGGAGCTGTTTTTT.

The J gene is TRBJ2-7, the V gene TRBV14, with TRBD1 as a possible D gene (5 bases). Germline V gene sequence: CDR1 SGHDN, CDR2 FVKESK. CDR3 length equals 14 residues. V lost 4 bases to trimming and J lost 3 bases, with 13 bases between them. The CDR3 protein is CASSPRQFYYEQYF. The CDR3 bases are TGTGCCAGCAGCCCCCGACAGTTTTACTACGAGCAGTACTTC.

V gene TRBV28 combines with J gene TRBJ1-5, with 10 bases that match TRBD1. The V segment lost 6 bases and the J segment 4 bases; nucleotides outside the gene matches: 15. This CDR3 has 18 amino acids. The germline V gene has CDR1 MDHEN and CDR2 SYDVKM. The CDR3 sequence is CASSPRIGGQGTNQPQHF. CDR3 bases: TGTGCCAGCAGCCCAAGAATCGGGGGACAGGGGACAAATCAGCCCCAGCATTTT. Variable domain in full (rest from reference TRBV28 and TRBJ1-5): DVKVTQSSRYLVKRTGEKVFLECVQDMDHENMFWYRQDPGLGLRLIYFSYDVKMKEKGDIPEGYSVSREKKERFSLILESASTNQTSMYLCASSPRIGGQGTNQPQHFGDGTRLSIL.

The chain uses TRBV5-1 and TRBJ2-1; 9 bases align to TRBD2. This CDR3 is 15 amino acids long. J lost 5 bases, V lost 4 bases, and 7 bases had no gene match. The germline gives CDR1 SGHRS, CDR2 YFSETQ. CDR3 DNA: TGCGCCAGCAGCGCAGGTAGCGGGGGTCACAATGAGCAGTTCTTC. Protein sequence: CASSAGSGGHNEQFF. Drawing the rest from reference TRBV5-1 and TRBJ2-1, the complete variable domain is KAGVTQTPRYLIKTRGQQVTLSCSPISGHRSVSWYQQTPGQGLQFLFEYFSETQRNKGNFPGRFSGRQFSNSRSEMNVSTLELGDSALYLCASSAGSGGHNEQFFGPGTRLTVL.

The chain uses TRBV16 and TRBJ2-7; possible D gene TRBD1, 6 bases. The CDR3 has 14 residues. Germline assignment: CDR1 KGHSY and CDR2 FQNENV. V lost 0 bases and J lost 5, with 11 bases in between. Written as DNA, the CDR3 is TGTGCCAGCAGCCAATCACAGGGCCTGCACGAGCAGTACTTC. It encodes CASSQSQGLHEQYF.

This clone has only a few counts. This rearrangement joins TRBV18 to TRBJ1-3; D is perhaps TRBD1 (5 bases). The length of the CDR3 is 15 residues. Germline V gives CDR1 KGHSH, CDR2 LQKENI. V was clipped by 0 bases and J by 2 bases, with 8 bases between them. The CDR3 protein is CASSPPEGPGNTIYF. In DNA, the CDR3 is TGTGCCAGCTCACCACCGGAGGGGCCTGGAAACACCATATATTTT. The complete variable domain, with remaining parts taken from reference TRBV18 and TRBJ1-3, reads NAGVMQNPRHLVRRRGQEARLRCSPMKGHSHVYWYRQLPEEGLKFMVYLQKENIIDESGMPKERFSAEFPKEGPSILRIQQVVRGDSAAYFCASSPPEGPGNTIYFGEGSWLTVV.

This chain joins TRBV25-1 and TRBJ2-1, with 7 positions matching TRBD2. Germline CDR1 MGHDK, CDR2 SYGVNS. V shed 8 bases, J shed 8 bases, and the junction held 18 bases outside the gene matches. The CDR3 consists of 16 residues. The CDR3 region is CASARLGGSQEDEQFF. As DNA, the CDR3 is TGTGCCAGCGCCCGGTTGGGGGGGTCTCAGGAGGATGAGCAGTTCTTC.

This chain links TRBV14 with TRBJ2-1; TRBD1 matches 7 bases. With 4 bases clipped from V and 6 bases from J, the junction kept 6 bases outside the gene matches. Per the germline V gene, CDR1 is SGHDN and CDR2 is FVKESK. There are 14 residues in the CDR3. CDR3 nucleotide sequence: TGTGCCAGCAGCCCGGAACCAGGGGGCAATGAGCAGTTCTTC. It translates to CASSPEPGGNEQFF.

The gene calls are TRBV6-5 and TRBJ2-3; 8 nucleotides match TRBD2. Germline CDR1 is MNHEY and CDR2 is SVGAGI. The CDR3 length is 14 residues. Trimming cost V 2 bases and J 5 bases; bases outside gene matches: 3. CDR3 nucleotide sequence: TGTGCCAGCAGTTACATGCTAGCGGGAGATACGCAGTATTTT. This codes for CASSYMLAGDTQYF.

The V call is TRBV28, the J call TRBJ2-2; D gene uncertain. V was pared by 7 bases and J by 8 bases, with 14 bases between. The CDR3 contains 13 residues. Germline CDR1 reads MDHEN; CDR2 reads SYDVKM. CDR3 loop: CASNRIHGGELFF. The DNA of the CDR3 is TGTGCCAGCAATAGAATTCACGGGGGGGAGCTGTTTTTT.

The chain links TRBV4-3 to TRBJ2-3, with no clear D. Germline V gene sequence: CDR1 LGHNA, CDR2 YSLEER. CDR3 length: 17 residues. V was pared by 0 bases and J by 0 bases, with 13 bases between. CDR3 DNA: TGCGCCAGCAGCCAAGATAGGCCTAGAGCTAGCACAGATACGCAGTATTTT. The encoded protein is CASSQDRPRASTDTQYF.

This rearrangement joins TRBV10-2 to TRBJ1-2; tentatively, D is TRBD1 (5 bases). The CDR3 covers 14 residues. The V gene's germline CDR1 is WSHSY and CDR2 SAAADI. Trimming stripped 2 bases from V and 4 bases from J, with 11 bases between. CDR3 sequence: CASSEGHATYGYTF. The DNA for the CDR3 is TGCGCCAGCAGTGAGGGACACGCCACCTATGGCTACACCTTC.

Points on this clone: One end of the junction varies from germline; a read error may be responsible. The genes are TRBV7-8 and TRBJ2-7; TRBD1 agrees at 7 bases. The CDR3 totals 13 residues. Germline V gives CDR1 SGHVS, CDR2 FQNEAQ. CDR3 in DNA: TGTGCCAGCAGCTTAGAGGGGACCGGGACAGAGAACTTC. It codes for CASSLEGTGTENF.

V is TRBV13 and J is TRBJ2-7; maybe TRBD2 (7 bases). Germline CDR1 and CDR2: PRHDT and FYEKMQ (reference sequence). The CDR3 covers 13 residues. Trimming shortened V by 3 bases and J by 5 bases, and 11 bases separated the two germline ends. CDR3 sequence: CASSLGGANEQYF. The CDR3 nucleotides are TGTGCCAGCAGCTTGGGGGGGGCTAACGAGCAGTACTTC.

The chain carries TRBV4-3 and TRBJ1-6, with D tentatively TRBD1 (5 bases). The V end lost 0 bases, the J end lost 0 bases, and 24 bases lay between the germline ends. Germline V lookup: CDR1 LGHNA, CDR2 YSLEER. The CDR3 covers 22 residues. The CDR3 here is CASSQEPIFQTTDSSYNSPLHF. CDR3 nucleotide sequence: TGCGCCAGCAGCCAAGAACCAATTTTCCAAACGACAGACAGCTCCTATAATTCACCCCTCCACTTT.

The chain has TRBV2 and TRBJ2-5; 13 bases match TRBD2. Trimming cost V 5 bases and J 5 bases; bases outside gene matches: 5. CDR3 length equals 15 residues. Per germline, CDR1 SNHLY and CDR2 FYNNEI. The CDR3 DNA sequence: TGTGCCAGCAGTCGGACTAGCGGGGGCAGGGAGACCCAGTACTTC. It codes for CASSRTSGGRETQYF.